This T cell receptor (beta chain) stems from a study of blood T cell repertoires in COVID-19. Study information: The United States, Italy and Spain were the sources of the acute and convalescent COVID-19 samples.

Profiling relied on immunoSEQ multiplex PCR, and the TCRdb table lists in-frame clones only, not all of them. This table has fewer than 400,000 clones, around 92% appearing once. CDR3 length: 15 amino acids. Germline values: CDR1 SEHNR, CDR2 FQNEAQ (reference sequence). V was clipped by 5 bases and J by 5 bases, with 16 bases between them. The origin of this receptor is a woman aged 30 to 39 who had recovered from COVID-19. Sequenced: PBMCs or T cells enriched from blood (not recorded which). The chain uses TRBV7-9 and TRBJ1-5; D is possibly TRBD1 (5 bases). This CDR3 reads CASSPEGLGDQPQHF. The CDR3 nucleotides are TGTGCCAGCAGCCCGGAGGGGTTGGGGGATCAGCCCCAGCATTTT.